Presented here are 5 T cell receptor beta chains from one specimen sequenced in a study of post-analysis software for immune sequencing data. Sequencing libraries made from TCR beta cDNA carried unique molecular identifiers. TCRdb called the PCR reads again in MiXCR, with one record for every CDR3 protein. The repertoire includes some 690,000 distinct CDR3 sequences, about 60% of them detected once, and approximately 10% sits in the top ten. Points from the study as a whole: Patients used five TRBV segments, including TRBV5-6, TRBV5-1 and TRBV20-1, more often than controls.

These receptors lack a known antigen. What was sequenced was blood. These receptors were obtained from a girl between 2 and 10 years old with multiple sclerosis.

The V gene is TRBV11-2, the J gene TRBJ1-2; 7 bases match TRBD1. Losses at the gene ends were 4 bases for V and 6 bases for J; bases not matched to a gene: 5. CDR1 is SGHAT and CDR2 is FQNNGV in the germline V gene. This CDR3 is 13 amino acids long. The CDR3 region is CASSSTGTDGYTF. The CDR3 nucleotides read TGTGCCAGCAGCTCGACAGGGACGGATGGCTACACCTTC.

V gene TRBV12-5 combines with J gene TRBJ1-4; 7 bases agree with TRBD1. Germline lookup yields CDR1 LGHNT and CDR2 FRNRAP. The CDR3 runs to 13 residues. V trimming: 11 bases; J trimming: 5 bases; junction bases outside the gene matches: 8. CDR3 loop: CAVGGGSNEKLFF. CDR3 bases: TGTGCTGTAGGGGGCGGCTCAAATGAAAAACTGTTTTTT. Based on the CDR3 plus reference TRBV12-5 and TRBJ1-4, the full variable domain is DARVTQTPRHKVTEMGQEVTMRCQPILGHNTVFWYRQTMMQGLELLAYFRNRAPLDDSGMPKDRFSAEMPDATLATLKIQPSEPRDSAVYFCAVGGGSNEKLFFGSGTQLSVL.

This clonotype was counted a few times. The chain links TRBV5-5 to TRBJ2-5; 11 nucleotides align to TRBD2. The CDR3 consists of 16 residues. The junction had 6 bases not matched to a gene; V was cut back by 1 base and J by 4 bases. Germline V gives CDR1 SGHKS, CDR2 YYEKEE (reference sequence). The CDR3 DNA reads as TGTGCCAGCAGCTTGTATAGCGGGAGGGAAGGAGAGACCCAGTACTTC. This sequence encodes CASSLYSGREGETQYF.

The chain recombines TRBV7-9 with TRBJ2-1, with D maybe TRBD2 (6 bases). Germline CDR1 is SEHNR and CDR2 is FQNEAQ (reference sequence). The V end lost 3 bases, the J end lost 7 bases, and 13 bases lay between the germline ends. This CDR3 contains 14 residues. DNA of the CDR3: TGTGCCAGCAGCTTCCCGACTAGATATAATGAGCAGTTCTTC. It encodes CASSFPTRYNEQFF.

There are a few counts of this clonotype. The J gene is TRBJ2-5, the V gene TRBV27; D unresolved. The CDR3 loop spans 13 amino acids. Trimming cost V 5 bases and J 1 base, with 8 bases left between them. Germline lookup yields CDR1 MNHEY and CDR2 SMNVEV (reference sequence). As DNA, the CDR3 is TGTGCCAGCAGTCCTTGGTCCCAAGAGACCCAGTACTTC. Amino acid sequence: CASSPWSQETQYF.